Presented here are 21 T cell receptor beta chains from one specimen sequenced in a study of blood T cells in healthy people across ages. PCR was performed a second time for about 7 to 12 cycles using a sample-barcoded 5' primer and a J-beta primer mix. Each CDR3 protein is one row after TCRdb ran MiXCR on the 5' RACE reads. The sample holds around 1.5 million distinct CDR3 sequences; 59% are singletons and the top ten take about 6.3%. Material: blood. These receptors all stem from a man aged 18-30 years in good health.

V gene TRBV9 combines with J gene TRBJ2-5, with D perhaps matching TRBD2 (7 bases). The CDR3 contains 14 residues. Trimming cost V 3 bases and J 5 bases, with 14 bases left between them. Germline V gene lookup returns CDR1 SGDLS and CDR2 YYNGEE. The CDR3 protein is CASSAPAGAETQYF. CDR3 bases: TGTGCCAGCAGCGCTCCGGCGGGGGCCGAGACCCAGTACTTC. Based on the CDR3 plus reference TRBV9 and TRBJ2-5, the full variable domain is DSGVTQTPKHLITATGQRVTLRCSPRSGDLSVYWYQQSLDQGLQFLIQYYNGEERAKGNILERFSAQQFPDLHSELNLSSLELGDSALYFCASSAPAGAETQYFGPGTRLLVL.

The chain has TRBV7-9 and TRBJ2-5; 9 nucleotides match TRBD2. Germline CDR1 SEHNR, CDR2 FQNEAQ (reference sequence). CDR3 size: 15 residues. J gave up 11 bases and V 1 base, and 11 bases lay outside the gene matches. The CDR3 region is CASSLVASGKGVQYF. In DNA form, the CDR3 reads TGTGCCAGCAGCTTAGTAGCTAGCGGGAAAGGCGTGCAGTACTTC.

The V call is TRBV27, the J call TRBJ2-7, with 8 bases lining up with TRBD1. J gave up 4 bases and V 6 bases, and 11 bases lay outside the gene matches. The CDR3 has 15 amino acids. Germline CDR1 and CDR2: MNHEY and SMNVEV (reference sequence). CDR3 amino acids: CASRRSGGQGYEQYF. The CDR3 nucleotides are TGTGCCAGCAGGAGATCAGGGGGCCAGGGTTACGAGCAGTACTTC.

The V call is TRBV20-1, the J call TRBJ1-4, with 7 positions matching TRBD1. The CDR3 is made up of 13 amino acids. Per the germline V gene, CDR1 is DFQATT and CDR2 is SNEGSKA (reference sequence). CDR3 sequence reads: CMFLGTAHEKLFF. The CDR3 coding sequence is TGCATGTTCTTGGGGACAGCCCATGAAAAACTGTTTTTT.

The V and J genes are TRBV20-1 and TRBJ1-1; TRBD1 might be the D (5 bases). Germline V gene lookup returns CDR1 DFQATT and CDR2 SNEGSKA (reference sequence). The CDR3 extends over 15 amino acids. V lost 3 bases to trimming and J lost 4 bases, with 18 bases between them. This CDR3 is CSASQPWDRTTEAFF. The CDR3 DNA reads TGCAGTGCTAGTCAACCGTGGGACCGAACCACTGAAGCTTTCTTT.

J is TRBJ2-2 and V is TRBV5-1; 14 bases map to TRBD2. CDR3 size: 15 residues. The V gene's germline CDR1 is SGHRS and CDR2 YFSETQ. With V trimmed by 4 bases and J by 6 bases, 2 bases remained unmatched. Here the CDR3 DNA reads TGCGCCAGCAGCGCGGGACTAGCGGGAGCCGGGGAGCTGTTTTTT. Translating gives CASSAGLAGAGELFF.

This clonotype has just one count. The rearrangement uses TRBV5-6 and TRBJ2-7; 10 bases map to TRBD2. The DNA end lines up better with TRBJ2-5; the J call may be wrong. This CDR3 has 17 residues. CDR1 is SGHDT and CDR2 is YYEEEE in the germline V gene. CDR3 nucleotide sequence: TGTGCCAGCAGCTTGGCGGGGGCACTAGCGGGGCGAGAGACCCAGTACTTC. Residues: CASSLAGALAGRETQYF.

CDR3 in DNA: TGCAGCGTTGTAGGTGAGTTCTACGAGCAGTACTTC. Protein sequence: CSVVGEFYEQYF. This chain joins TRBV29-1 and TRBJ2-7, with D uncertain. There are 12 residues in the CDR3. V lost 4 bases and J lost 3, with 10 bases in between. Germline V gene sequence: CDR1 SQVTM, CDR2 ANQGSEA.

The chain couples TRBV5-6 to TRBJ1-5; D possibly corresponds to TRBD1 (5 bases). Germline CDR1 SGHDT, CDR2 YYEEEE. This CDR3 comprises 14 residues. The V and J ends lost 1 base and 4 bases respectively, with 9 bases between them. Here the CDR3 reads CASSLRGPNQPQHF. In DNA form, the CDR3 reads TGTGCCAGCAGCTTGCGGGGCCCTAATCAGCCCCAGCATTTT.

In its sample, this clonotype was seen a few times. The chain recombines TRBV28 with TRBJ2-3, with 8 bases that match TRBD1. This CDR3 contains 16 residues. V shed 5 bases, J shed 2 bases, and the junction held 9 bases outside the gene matches. The germline V gene has CDR1 MDHEN and CDR2 SYDVKM. The CDR3 nucleotides read TGTGCCAGCAGTCCGTCGACAGGGGTGGTCACAGATACGCAGTATTTT. Its translation is CASSPSTGVVTDTQYF. The full variable domain, rest sourced from reference TRBV28 and TRBJ2-3, is DVKVTQSSRYLVKRTGEKVFLECVQDMDHENMFWYRQDPGLGLRLIYFSYDVKMKEKGDIPEGYSVSREKKERFSLILESASTNQTSMYLCASSPSTGVVTDTQYFGPGTRLTVL.

The chain's CDR3 is CSVPDWSKNIQYF. In nucleotides, the CDR3 is TGCAGCGTTCCAGACTGGTCCAAAAACATTCAGTACTTC. The chain uses TRBV29-1 and TRBJ2-4, with D unresolved. V shed 5 bases and J shed 2 bases, with 10 bases lying between them. This CDR3 comprises 13 residues. Looked up from germline, CDR1 is SQVTM and CDR2 is ANQGSEA.

The gene calls are TRBV6-6 and TRBJ1-1; D not resolved. Germline V lookup: CDR1 MNHNY, CDR2 SVGAGI (reference sequence). The CDR3 contains 14 residues. V was clipped by 2 bases and J by 8 bases, with 15 bases between them. The CDR3: CASSYTNETPEAFF. The CDR3 coding sequence is TGTGCCAGCAGTTACACCAACGAGACACCCGAAGCTTTCTTT.

The V call is TRBV4-1, the J call TRBJ1-2; weak D call: TRBD1 (5 bases). CDR1 MGHRA and CDR2 YSYEKL come from the germline V gene. V was clipped by 0 bases and J by 8 bases, with 16 bases between them. The CDR3 has 15 residues. CDR3 nucleotides: TGCGCCAGCAGCCAAGATGATCGACCGGGGGAGGGCTACACCTTC. Protein product: CASSQDDRPGEGYTF.

This clonotype was seen more than once but under ten times. V usage is TRBV4-2 and J usage is TRBJ2-7; 7 positions agree with TRBD2. The J segment lost 4 bases and the V segment lost 1 base, leaving 10 bases of the junction unmatched. The CDR3 loop spans 16 amino acids. Germline V gene lookup returns CDR1 LGHNA and CDR2 YNFKEQ. The CDR3 here is CASSQGEASGAYEQYF. CDR3 sequence (DNA): TGTGCCAGCAGCCAAGGGGAAGCAAGCGGGGCATACGAGCAGTACTTC.

The gene calls are TRBV2 and TRBJ2-1; possibly TRBD2 for D (6 bases). V was cut by 4 bases and J by 9 bases, with 16 bases left in between. The CDR3 is made up of 14 amino acids. Germline V CDR1 and CDR2: SNHLY, FYNNEI. DNA of the CDR3: TGTGCCAGCAGTGGCGAGACTAGTGGGGCTGAGCAGTTCTTC. This gives the protein CASSGETSGAEQFF.

The chain joins TRBV9 to TRBJ2-5; the match to TRBD2 covers 9 bases. Germline CDR1 SGDLS, CDR2 YYNGEE. CDR3 length equals 15 residues. V was clipped by 3 bases and J by 4 bases; unmatched bases: 7. CDR3 sequence: CASSGLSGGGETQYF. Written as DNA, the CDR3 is TGTGCCAGCAGCGGACTTAGCGGGGGTGGAGAGACCCAGTACTTC.

This clonotype occurred once. The V and J genes are TRBV12-3 or TRBV12-4 and TRBJ2-5, with 10 bases fitting TRBD2. V lost 7 bases, J lost 4 bases, and 15 bases stayed unmatched. The CDR3 is 17 residues long. The CDR3 DNA sequence: TGTGCCAGCATCGAGCATAGCGGGAGGAACTGGGGAGAGACCCAGTACTTC. Translating gives CASIEHSGRNWGETQYF.

The rearrangement links TRBV11-2 to TRBJ2-1; D gene uncertain. Germline CDR1 SGHAT, CDR2 FQNNGV. The CDR3 runs 14 residues. V was cut by 3 bases and J by 8 bases, with 14 bases left in between. As DNA, the CDR3 is TGTGCCAGCAGCTTGGTCGGTCGGTTTGATGAGCAGTTCTTC. Its translation: CASSLVGRFDEQFF.

This clonotype was seen a handful of times. The chain couples TRBV27 to TRBJ2-7, with D tentatively TRBD2 (5 bases). Germline CDR1 reads MNHEY; CDR2 reads SMNVEV (reference sequence). The V end lost 2 bases, the J end lost 0 bases, and 11 bases lay between the germline ends. The CDR3 totals 15 residues. The CDR3 bases are TGTGCCAGCAGTTTAATGATTAGCGACTCCTACGAGCAGTACTTC. Its translation is CASSLMISDSYEQYF.

The rearrangement uses TRBV7-8 and TRBJ2-3; TRBD2 aligns across 12 bases. This CDR3 is 16 amino acids long. With V trimmed by 8 bases and J by 6 bases, 12 bases remained unmatched. Germline CDR1 and CDR2: SGHVS and FQNEAQ. CDR3 residues: CASFAGASGGVDTQYF. DNA of the CDR3: TGTGCCAGCTTTGCAGGCGCTAGCGGGGGGGTTGATACGCAGTATTTT.

This chain uses TRBV7-9 with TRBJ2-7; D gene unclear. This CDR3 spans 14 amino acids. Trimming removed 2 bases at V and 3 bases at J, with 11 bases between. Germline-derived CDR1 and CDR2 are SEHNR and FQNEAQ (reference sequence). The CDR3 spells CASSLLRIGYEQYF. CDR3 DNA sequence: TGTGCCAGCAGCTTACTCAGGATTGGCTACGAGCAGTACTTC.